The rows below give T cell receptor beta chains drawn from one sample of a study of blood T cell repertoires in COVID-19. Repertoires were generated with immunoSEQ multiplex PCR, while TCRdb's copy carries only in-frame clones and drops some. The data show about 220,000 clones, with about 90% seen just once and approximately 16% held by the top ten. Sequenced material: PBMCs or T cells enriched from blood (not recorded which). The source is a man aged 25-45 years who had been exposed to COVID-19. Both conserved end residues are part of each CDR3. The D gene is left open where the match is weak. Clone sizes are given selectively: once, few, many, or a class where the clone is expanded.

v_gene,abundance,j_gene,d_gene,CDR3aa,CDR3nt
TRBV6-5,NA,TRBJ1-2,NA,CASSYDRNGYTF,TGTGCCAGCAGTTATGACAGGAATGGCTACACCTTC
TRBV27,NA,TRBJ1-4,TRBD1,CASSPEDRGLEKLFF,TGTGCCAGCAGCCCCGAAGACAGGGGGCTTGAAAAACTGTTTTTT
TRBV11-2,once,TRBJ2-2,NA,CASSLWIPREYTGELFF,TGTGCCAGCAGCTTATGGATCCCCAGGGAATATACCGGGGAGCTGTTTTTT
TRBV7-3,NA,TRBJ2-2,NA,CASSTLSARELFF,TGTGCCAGCAGCACACTTAGCGCACGGGAGCTGTTTTTT
TRBV5-4,NA,TRBJ2-2,TRBD2,CASSTRLAGKNTGELFF,TGTGCCAGCAGCACCAGACTAGCGGGGAAAAACACCGGGGAGCTGTTTTTT
TRBV3-1/TRBV3-2,NA,TRBJ1-2,NA,CASSQGRSYGYTF,TGTGCCAGCAGCCAAGGACGGAGCTATGGCTACACCTTC
TRBV3-1/TRBV3-2,NA,TRBJ2-1,NA,CASSRLAGVEEQFF,TGTGCCAGCAGCCGCCTGGCCGGGGTGGAGGAGCAGTTCTTC
TRBV4-3,NA,TRBJ1-6,TRBD1,CASSQERQGRSPLHF,TGCGCCAGCAGCCAAGAACGACAGGGTAGATCACCCCTCCACTTT
TRBV6-5,NA,TRBJ1-4,NA,CASTRTDNNEKLFF,TGTGCCAGCACTCGGACAGACAATAATGAAAAACTGTTTTTT
TRBV9,NA,TRBJ1-6,TRBD1,CASSVVGTGYSPLHF,TGTGCCAGCAGCGTAGTCGGGACAGGGTATTCACCCCTCCACTTT
TRBV11-1,NA,TRBJ2-7,TRBD2,CASSLDSGGASYEQYF,TGTGCCAGCAGCTTGGATAGCGGGGGGGCCTCCTACGAGCAGTACTTC
TRBV29-1,NA,TRBJ1-1,NA,CSVWYGGTNTEAFF,TGCAGCGTGTGGTACGGGGGAACGAACACTGAAGCTTTCTTT
TRBV7-2,NA,TRBJ1-6,TRBD1,CASSFKTGGDSPLHF,TGTGCCAGCAGCTTCAAGACAGGGGGGGATTCACCCCTCCACTTT
TRBV14,NA,TRBJ1-3,TRBD1,CASSQESGGLSGNTIYF,TGTGCCAGCAGCCAAGAATCAGGGGGACTCTCTGGAAACACCATATATTTT
TRBV6-6,NA,TRBJ2-1,NA,CASTGFHEQFF,TGTGCCAGCACGGGATTCCATGAGCAGTTCTTC
TRBV3-1/TRBV3-2,NA,TRBJ2-7,TRBD2,CASSPASGAYEQYF,TGTGCCAGCAGCCCAGCTAGCGGCGCCTACGAGCAGTACTTC
TRBV7-9,NA,TRBJ2-2,NA,CASSLKGPLRTGELFF,TGTGCCAGCAGCTTAAAGGGGCCCCTACGCACCGGGGAGCTGTTTTTT
TRBV5-4,NA,TRBJ2-3,NA,CASSPGDSTDTQYF,TGTGCCAGCAGCCCGGGGGATTCCACAGATACGCAGTATTTT
TRBV4-3,once,TRBJ2-7,NA,CASSQDLQGGYEQYF,TGCGCCAGCAGCCAAGATTTGCAGGGGGGCTACGAGCAGTACTTC
TRBV6-5,NA,TRBJ2-7,NA,CASSYSRNEQYF,TGTGCCAGCAGTTACTCGAGGAACGAGCAGTACTTC
TRBV10-3,NA,TRBJ2-1,NA,CAISVGGSYNEQFF,TGTGCCATCAGTGTGGGGGGCTCCTACAATGAGCAGTTCTTC
TRBV5-1,few,TRBJ1-2,NA,CASSSKLGATNYGYTF,TGCGCCAGCAGCTCGAAACTGGGAGCGACAAACTATGGCTACACCTTC
TRBV27,NA,TRBJ2-2,NA,CASKGAGELFF,TGTGCCAGCAAGGGGGCCGGGGAGCTGTTTTTT
TRBV19,NA,TRBJ1-6,TRBD1,CASSTTGLTSPLHF,TGTGCCAGTAGCACGACAGGGTTGACTTCACCCCTCCACTTT
TRBV18,NA,TRBJ1-5,TRBD1,CASSPGQVGGGSNQPQHF,TGTGCCAGCTCACCGGGACAGGTGGGGGGAGGGAGCAATCAGCCCCAGCATTTT
TRBV29-1,NA,TRBJ1-4,NA,CSVVEGRELGGEKLFF,TGCAGCGTTGTTGAGGGGAGGGAACTAGGGGGTGAAAAACTGTTTTTT
TRBV2,NA,TRBJ1-1,NA,CAGLPETNTEAFF,TGTGCCGGACTGCCCGAAACGAACACTGAAGCTTTCTTT
TRBV5-1,NA,TRBJ2-3,NA,CASRGRLETDTQYF,TGCGCCAGCAGGGGGAGACTAGAAACAGATACGCAGTATTTT
TRBV18,NA,TRBJ1-1,NA,CASSTLYRGRRNTEAFF,TGTGCCAGCTCAACTTTGTATCGGGGGAGGCGGAACACTGAAGCTTTCTTT
TRBV7-9,NA,TRBJ2-1,TRBD2,CASSPQVGGGAFNEQFF,TGTGCCAGCAGCCCCCAGGTCGGCGGGGGGGCCTTCAATGAGCAGTTCTTC
TRBV21-1,NA,TRBJ1-5,NA,CACYRDRGNYQPQHF,TGTGCCTGCTACCGGGACAGGGGGAATTATCAGCCCCAGCATTTT
TRBV24-1,NA,TRBJ2-2,NA,CATSDELIGELFF,TGTGCCACCAGTGATGAACTCATCGGGGAGCTGTTTTTT
TRBV5-1,NA,TRBJ1-4,NA,CASSLVGESNEKLFF,TGCGCCAGCAGCTTGGTTGGAGAGAGTAATGAAAAACTGTTTTTT
TRBV5-1,many,TRBJ2-2,TRBD1,CASSSGTANTGELFF,TGCGCCAGCAGCTCCGGGACAGCGAACACCGGGGAGCTGTTTTTT
TRBV18,NA,TRBJ2-7,TRBD1,CASSLSGTGYYEQYF,TGTGCCAGCTCATTATCCGGGACAGGGTACTACGAGCAGTACTTC
TRBV7-8,NA,TRBJ2-7,TRBD2,CASAAGGYEQYF,TGTGCCAGCGCAGCGGGGGGTTACGAGCAGTACTTC
TRBV6-6,NA,TRBJ2-7,TRBD1,CASSRDRGSYEQYF,TGTGCCAGCAGTCGGGACAGGGGAAGCTACGAGCAGTACTTC
TRBV7-9,NA,TRBJ1-5,TRBD1,CASSFGTGRQPQHF,TGTGCCAGCAGCTTTGGGACAGGGAGGCAGCCCCAGCATTTT
TRBV5-1,NA,TRBJ2-2,TRBD2,CASRTTTSETGELFF,TGCGCCAGCAGGACAACGACTAGCGAAACCGGGGAGCTGTTTTTT
TRBV29-1,NA,TRBJ2-3,NA,CSVAPILTDTQYF,TGCAGCGTTGCCCCCATACTCACAGATACGCAGTATTTT
TRBV27,NA,TRBJ2-3,NA,CASSLSSYLSTDTQYF,TGTGCCAGCAGTTTATCTTCCTACCTTAGCACAGATACGCAGTATTTT
TRBV30,few,TRBJ1-4,NA,CAWSVPAVVANEKLFF,TGTGCCTGGAGTGTGCCTGCCGTGGTAGCGAATGAAAAACTGTTTTTT
TRBV7-9,NA,TRBJ1-6,TRBD1,CASSSRGDSGRSPLHF,TGTGCCAGCAGCTCCAGGGGGGACAGCGGAAGGTCACCCCTCCACTTT
TRBV29-1,NA,TRBJ1-2,NA,CSVGGPLEGISNYGYTF,TGCAGCGTTGGAGGGCCGTTGGAGGGGATATCTAACTATGGCTACACCTTC
TRBV19,NA,TRBJ2-5,TRBD1,CASRDRGRETQYF,TGTGCCAGTAGGGACAGGGGGCGAGAGACCCAGTACTTC
TRBV7-2,NA,TRBJ1-6,NA,CASSEGQLYNSPLHF,TGTGCCAGCAGCGAAGGACAGCTCTATAATTCACCCCTCCACTTT
TRBV12-3/TRBV12-4,NA,TRBJ2-1,NA,CASGQGLYNEQFF,TGTGCCAGCGGCCAGGGCTTATACAATGAGCAGTTCTTC
TRBV3-1/TRBV3-2,NA,TRBJ1-2,TRBD1,CASSVGQGGGYTF,TGTGCCAGCAGCGTCGGACAGGGCGGTGGCTACACCTTC
TRBV5-6,NA,TRBJ1-4,TRBD1,CASSLVWDSQNEKLFF,TGTGCCAGCAGCTTGGTATGGGACAGTCAAAATGAAAAACTGTTTTTT